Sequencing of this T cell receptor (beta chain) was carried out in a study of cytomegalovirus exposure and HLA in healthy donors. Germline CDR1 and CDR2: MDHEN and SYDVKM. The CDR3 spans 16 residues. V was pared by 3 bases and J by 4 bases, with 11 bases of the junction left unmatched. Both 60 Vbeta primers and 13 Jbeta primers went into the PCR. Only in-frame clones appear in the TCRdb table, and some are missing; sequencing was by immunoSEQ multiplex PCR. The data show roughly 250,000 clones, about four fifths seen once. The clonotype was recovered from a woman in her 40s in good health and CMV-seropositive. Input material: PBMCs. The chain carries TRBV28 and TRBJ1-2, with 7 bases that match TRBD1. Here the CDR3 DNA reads TGTGCCAGCAGTTTCCGGGGTACAGGGGCCAGCTATGGCTACACCTTC. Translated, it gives CASSFRGTGASYGYTF.